This record covers a single TCR beta chain. Antigen specificity is unknown. This record belongs to a study of blood T cells in healthy people across ages. Next came a second PCR, run for about 6 to 11 cycles, which used a sample-barcoded 5' primer along with a J-beta primer mix. TCRdb re-called the 5' RACE reads with MiXCR, one entry per CDR3 protein. The sample includes roughly 680,000 distinct CDR3 sequences, about 50% of them seen just once. Samples each yielded at least 6 micrograms of total RNA. The study's findings and limits: The study lacked donor CMV status, which possibly confounded expanded clonotype changes. Age showed a roughly linear inverse relationship with TCR beta diversity per million T cells.

CDR3 size: 14 residues. Germline lookup yields CDR1 SQVTM and CDR2 ANQGSEA. The ends lost 4 bases at V and 7 bases at J; junction bases unmatched: 11. This rearrangement joins TRBV29-1 to TRBJ2-5; 8 bases agree with TRBD1. The TCR comes from a woman of 80 years or more in good health. Sequencing was performed on blood. The CDR3: CSVVWDRSFRTQYF. The DNA of the CDR3 is TGCAGCGTTGTTTGGGACAGGAGTTTTCGGACCCAGTACTTC.